These T cell receptor beta chains were read from a single sample in a study of T cell responses to AZD1222 COVID-19 vaccine. The protocol was immunoSEQ multiplex PCR, while the TCRdb copy is restricted to in-frame clones and leaves out a portion. Among fewer than 85,000 clones listed, 70% to 90% were seen once. Sequences were derived from peripheral blood, sampled 28 days after the second AZD1222 dose. The receptors derive from an adult who received the AZD1222 COVID-19 vaccine. The CDR3 runs from the conserved cysteine through the conserved F or W. Each record gives: D gene, clone size, J gene, V gene, CDR3 protein, CDR3 DNA. The D gene is left open where the match is weak. Clone size is shown for a subset of rows, as once, few, many or a class of expanded clone.

D gene: .
clone size: once
J gene: TRBJ2-7
V gene: TRBV3-1/TRBV3-2
CDR3 protein: CASSRPGLASYEQYF
CDR3 DNA: TGTGCCAGCAGCCGCCCCGGGCTAGCGTCCTACGAGCAGTACTTC

D gene: .
clone size: .
J gene: TRBJ2-5
V gene: TRBV3-1/TRBV3-2
CDR3 protein: CASSQRGSGAATQYF
CDR3 DNA: TGTGCCAGCAGCCAAAGGGGGTCCGGAGCGGCGACCCAGTACTTC

D gene: .
clone size: .
J gene: TRBJ2-1
V gene: TRBV19
CDR3 protein: CASSIVRGSENEQFF
CDR3 DNA: TGTGCCAGTAGTATCGTAAGAGGCTCAGAGAATGAGCAGTTCTTC

D gene: .
clone size: .
J gene: TRBJ1-5
V gene: TRBV6-2/TRBV6-3
CDR3 protein: CASSSTTRYQPQHF
CDR3 DNA: TGTGCCAGCAGTTCTACGACACGTTATCAGCCCCAGCATTTT

D gene: .
clone size: once
J gene: TRBJ1-5
V gene: TRBV19
CDR3 protein: CASSRGPADQPQHF
CDR3 DNA: TGTGCCAGTAGTAGAGGCCCTGCCGATCAGCCCCAGCATTTT

D gene: TRBD1
clone size: .
J gene: TRBJ2-5
V gene: TRBV7-9
CDR3 protein: CASSSRVDRLAETQYF
CDR3 DNA: TGTGCCAGCAGCTCGCGCGTGGACAGGTTGGCAGAGACCCAGTACTTC

D gene: .
clone size: once
J gene: TRBJ2-2
V gene: TRBV7-7
CDR3 protein: CASIGGAGELFF
CDR3 DNA: TGTGCTAGCATTGGGGGTGCCGGGGAGCTGTTTTTT

D gene: .
clone size: .
J gene: TRBJ1-3
V gene: TRBV6-5
CDR3 protein: CASRTDFSGNTIYF
CDR3 DNA: TGTGCCAGCAGGACAGACTTCTCTGGAAACACCATATATTTT

D gene: .
clone size: .
J gene: TRBJ1-1
V gene: TRBV5-1
CDR3 protein: CASSSTSTLLTEAFF
CDR3 DNA: TGCGCCAGCAGCTCCACGTCAACTCTACTTACTGAAGCTTTCTTT

D gene: .
clone size: .
J gene: TRBJ1-1
V gene: TRBV7-8
CDR3 protein: CASSPQGRGGLVEEAFF
CDR3 DNA: TGTGCCAGCAGCCCCCAGGGACGGGGAGGGTTGGTGGAGGAAGCTTTCTTT

D gene: .
clone size: .
J gene: TRBJ1-5
V gene: TRBV4-1
CDR3 protein: CASSQDPRRGSGQPQHF
CDR3 DNA: TGCGCCAGCAGCCAAGATCCCCGGAGGGGTTCAGGGCAGCCCCAGCATTTT

D gene: .
clone size: .
J gene: TRBJ2-1
V gene: TRBV2
CDR3 protein: CASRGALHNEQFF
CDR3 DNA: TGTGCCAGCAGGGGGGCACTACACAATGAGCAGTTCTTC

D gene: .
clone size: .
J gene: TRBJ1-3
V gene: TRBV19
CDR3 protein: CASSLTGNTIYF
CDR3 DNA: TGTGCCAGTAGTCTCACAGGAAACACCATATATTTT

D gene: .
clone size: once
J gene: TRBJ1-2
V gene: TRBV5-1
CDR3 protein: CASSLGYGYTF
CDR3 DNA: TGCGCCAGCAGCTTGGGCTATGGCTACACCTTC

D gene: TRBD1
clone size: .
J gene: TRBJ1-5
V gene: TRBV27
CDR3 protein: CASGRDRASGQPQHF
CDR3 DNA: TGTGCCAGCGGCCGGGACAGGGCTTCCGGTCAGCCCCAGCATTTT

D gene: TRBD1
clone size: .
J gene: TRBJ1-2
V gene: TRBV5-6
CDR3 protein: CASSPLLARDRWDYGYTF
CDR3 DNA: TGTGCCAGCAGCCCCCTCTTAGCCCGGGACAGGTGGGACTATGGCTACACCTTC

D gene: .
clone size: .
J gene: TRBJ2-3
V gene: TRBV19
CDR3 protein: CASSVSRVSDTQYF
CDR3 DNA: TGTGCCAGTAGTGTGTCGAGGGTTTCAGATACGCAGTATTTT

D gene: .
clone size: .
J gene: TRBJ2-3
V gene: TRBV3-1/TRBV3-2
CDR3 protein: CASSEAGKTRTDTQYF
CDR3 DNA: TGTGCCAGCAGCGAGGCCGGGAAAACCCGCACAGATACGCAGTATTTT

D gene: .
clone size: .
J gene: TRBJ1-2
V gene: TRBV19
CDR3 protein: CASSIFGSPLYGYTF
CDR3 DNA: TGTGCCAGTAGTATTTTCGGGTCTCCCCTCTATGGCTACACCTTC

D gene: TRBD2
clone size: once
J gene: TRBJ2-1
V gene: TRBV18
CDR3 protein: CASSPKGLAENNEQFF
CDR3 DNA: TGTGCCAGCTCACCCAAGGGACTAGCGGAAAACAATGAGCAGTTCTTC

D gene: .
clone size: .
J gene: TRBJ1-5
V gene: TRBV2
CDR3 protein: CASREGNQPQHF
CDR3 DNA: TGTGCCAGCAGGGAGGGTAATCAGCCCCAGCATTTT

D gene: TRBD2
clone size: .
J gene: TRBJ2-7
V gene: TRBV19
CDR3 protein: CASGAPYEQYF
CDR3 DNA: TGTGCTAGCGGGGCACCCTACGAGCAGTACTTC

D gene: .
clone size: .
J gene: TRBJ1-1
V gene: TRBV18
CDR3 protein: CASSPRGQSRATEAFF
CDR3 DNA: TGTGCCAGCTCACCACGAGGCCAATCTCGGGCCACTGAAGCTTTCTTT

D gene: TRBD1
clone size: once
J gene: TRBJ1-2
V gene: TRBV5-6
CDR3 protein: CASSSPGQGASGYTF
CDR3 DNA: TGTGCCAGCAGCTCGCCGGGACAGGGGGCGTCTGGCTACACCTTC

D gene: .
clone size: .
J gene: TRBJ2-7
V gene: TRBV25-1
CDR3 protein: CASSRPGTANDEQYF
CDR3 DNA: TGTGCCAGCAGCAGACCCGGGACCGCGAACGACGAGCAGTACTTC

D gene: .
clone size: .
J gene: TRBJ2-1
V gene: TRBV7-9
CDR3 protein: CASSSMGEQFF
CDR3 DNA: TGTGCCAGCAGCTCAATGGGTGAGCAGTTCTTC

D gene: TRBD2
clone size: .
J gene: TRBJ2-1
V gene: TRBV6-2/TRBV6-3
CDR3 protein: CASSYEEGAGVFYEQFF
CDR3 DNA: TGTGCCAGCAGTTACGAGGAGGGAGCGGGAGTTTTTTATGAGCAGTTCTTC

D gene: .
clone size: .
J gene: TRBJ1-6
V gene: TRBV3-1/TRBV3-2
CDR3 protein: CASTRMGVRAGRTSPLHF
CDR3 DNA: TGTGCCAGCACCCGGATGGGCGTCAGGGCAGGGAGAACTTCACCCCTCCACTTT

D gene: .
clone size: .
J gene: TRBJ1-6
V gene: TRBV21-1
CDR3 protein: CAKELPLHF
CDR3 DNA: TGTGCCAAGGAGTTACCCCTCCACTTT

D gene: TRBD2
clone size: .
J gene: TRBJ2-1
V gene: TRBV18
CDR3 protein: CASSPRGTSVAPYNEQFF
CDR3 DNA: TGTGCCAGCTCACCACGCGGGACTAGCGTGGCCCCCTACAATGAGCAGTTCTTC

D gene: .
clone size: .
J gene: TRBJ2-7
V gene: TRBV28
CDR3 protein: CASSFMGSHEQYF
CDR3 DNA: TGTGCCAGCAGTTTTATGGGGTCCCACGAGCAGTACTTC

D gene: TRBD1
clone size: .
J gene: TRBJ2-7
V gene: TRBV6-5
CDR3 protein: CASSPGQDRYEQYF
CDR3 DNA: TGTGCCAGCAGTCCGGGACAGGACCGCTACGAGCAGTACTTC

D gene: TRBD2
clone size: .
J gene: TRBJ2-7
V gene: TRBV29-1
CDR3 protein: CSVSGLAGSDEQYF
CDR3 DNA: TGCAGCGTGTCGGGACTAGCGGGATCGGACGAGCAGTACTTC

D gene: TRBD1
clone size: .
J gene: TRBJ1-2
V gene: TRBV6-5
CDR3 protein: CASRQGRPYGYTF
CDR3 DNA: TGTGCCAGTAGACAGGGAAGGCCTTATGGCTACACCTTC

D gene: .
clone size: .
J gene: TRBJ1-1
V gene: TRBV6-6
CDR3 protein: CASGAKTNTEAFF
CDR3 DNA: TGTGCCAGCGGGGCCAAGACGAACACTGAAGCTTTCTTT

D gene: .
clone size: .
J gene: TRBJ1-5
V gene: TRBV19
CDR3 protein: CASVSGPINQPQHF
CDR3 DNA: TGTGCCAGTGTCTCCGGACCTATCAATCAGCCCCAGCATTTT